These T cell receptor beta chains were read from a single sample in a study of blood T cells in healthy people across ages. TCRdb independently ran MiXCR on the 5' RACE reads; one entry per CDR3 protein. The table has around 800,000 distinct CDR3 sequences, around half seen once. Sequenced input: blood. Receptors were obtained from a man at least 80 years old in good health. Each CDR3 is given with its conserved first and last residue. The D gene is left open where the match is weak. Expanded clones get a size class; other rows say once, few or many, or leave the size out.

V gene: TRBV11-3
D gene: NA
J gene: TRBJ2-1
clone size: NA
CDR3 DNA: TGTGCCAGCAGCTTGGGGGGCCTCTCCTACAATGAGCAGTTCTTC
CDR3 protein: CASSLGGLSYNEQFF

V gene: TRBV12-3/TRBV12-4
D gene: NA
J gene: TRBJ1-5
clone size: NA
CDR3 DNA: TGTGCCAGCAGTTTTCGGGGACCTAGCAATCAGCCCCAGCATTTT
CDR3 protein: CASSFRGPSNQPQHF

V gene: TRBV20-1
D gene: TRBD1
J gene: TRBJ2-7
clone size: NA
CDR3 DNA: TGCAGTGCTCCCGGGACAGACTCCTACGAGCAGTACTTC
CDR3 protein: CSAPGTDSYEQYF

V gene: TRBV29-1
D gene: NA
J gene: TRBJ2-1
clone size: NA
CDR3 DNA: TGCAGCCCCGGGCCGGTCGGGAATGAGCAGTTCTTC
CDR3 protein: CSPGPVGNEQFF

V gene: TRBV3-1
D gene: NA
J gene: TRBJ2-6
clone size: few
CDR3 DNA: TGTGCCAGCAGCCGCGTGGGGAGTGGGGCCAACGTCCTGACTTTC
CDR3 protein: CASSRVGSGANVLTF

V gene: TRBV24-1
D gene: TRBD1
J gene: TRBJ2-3
clone size: NA
CDR3 DNA: TGTGCCACCAGTGACGCCAGGGACAGATACGCGTATTTT
CDR3 protein: CATSDARDRYAYF

V gene: TRBV3-1
D gene: TRBD1
J gene: TRBJ2-7
clone size: few
CDR3 DNA: TGTGCCAGCAGCCAAGAATCTTGGGACAGCTCCTACGAGCAGTACTTC
CDR3 protein: CASSQESWDSSYEQYF

V gene: TRBV20-1
D gene: NA
J gene: TRBJ2-7
clone size: few
CDR3 DNA: TGCAGTGCTAGAGTTCTGGGGGCCTTCTCCTACGAGCAGTACTTC
CDR3 protein: CSARVLGAFSYEQYF

V gene: TRBV6-4
D gene: NA
J gene: TRBJ2-3
clone size: few
CDR3 DNA: TGTGCCAGCAGTGACTCTTTAGTGGATACGCAGTATTTT
CDR3 protein: CASSDSLVDTQYF

V gene: TRBV14
D gene: NA
J gene: TRBJ2-5
clone size: NA
CDR3 DNA: TGTGCCAGCAGCCAAGAAGGGGGACGGACCTGGGAAGAGACCCAGTACTTC
CDR3 protein: CASSQEGGRTWEETQYF

V gene: TRBV20-1
D gene: NA
J gene: TRBJ2-7
clone size: NA
CDR3 DNA: TGCAGTGCTAGGTCCCGGGACGCTACCTACGAGCAGTACTTC
CDR3 protein: CSARSRDATYEQYF

V gene: TRBV4-1
D gene: NA
J gene: TRBJ1-2
clone size: few
CDR3 DNA: TGCGCCAGCAGCCAAGAGGGGCCCTGGAATGGCTACACCTTC
CDR3 protein: CASSQEGPWNGYTF

V gene: TRBV21-1
D gene: NA
J gene: TRBJ2-7
clone size: NA
CDR3 DNA: TGTGCCAGCAGCAATCGAGGGGACAGGGTGTCACCCGAGCAGTACTTC
CDR3 protein: CASSNRGDRVSPEQYF

V gene: TRBV4-1
D gene: NA
J gene: TRBJ2-1
clone size: once
CDR3 DNA: TGCGCCAGCAGCCAATTAAGTGGGGGGAACAATGAGCAGTTCTTC
CDR3 protein: CASSQLSGGNNEQFF

V gene: TRBV3-1
D gene: NA
J gene: TRBJ1-2
clone size: NA
CDR3 DNA: TGTGCCAGCAGCCAAGAATCGGCCTCACGCTTGGGGGGCTACACCTTC
CDR3 protein: CASSQESASRLGGYTF

V gene: TRBV3-1
D gene: NA
J gene: TRBJ1-6
clone size: NA
CDR3 DNA: TGTGCCAGCAGCCGCGGGGACTCGCCCCTCCACTTT
CDR3 protein: CASSRGDSPLHF